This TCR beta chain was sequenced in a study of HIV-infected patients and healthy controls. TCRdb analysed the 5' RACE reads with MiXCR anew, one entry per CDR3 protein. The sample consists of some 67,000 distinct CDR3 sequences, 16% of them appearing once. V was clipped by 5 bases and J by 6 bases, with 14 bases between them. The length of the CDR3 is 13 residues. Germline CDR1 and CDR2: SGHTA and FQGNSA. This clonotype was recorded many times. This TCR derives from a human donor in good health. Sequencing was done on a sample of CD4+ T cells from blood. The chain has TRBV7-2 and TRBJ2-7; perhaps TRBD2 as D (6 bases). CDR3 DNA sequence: TGTGCCAGCAGCCCGGGCGGGGTTGTCGAGCAGTACTTC. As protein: CASSPGGVVEQYF.